Below, 23 T cell receptor beta chains from the same sample are listed, as sequenced in a study of CD8 T cells in Susac syndrome. Random hexamers primed reverse transcription of about 0.45 to 1 ug RNA. One entry per CDR3 protein results from TCRdb running MiXCR on the immunoSEQ multiplex PCR reads. The table includes more than 150,000 distinct CDR3 sequences, about 94% detected once. The sample taken for sequencing was CD4+ T cells from PBMCs. The receptor source for this set is a human donor in good health.

The rearrangement uses TRBV7-3 and TRBJ2-1, with a possible D match to TRBD2 (6 bases). This CDR3 comprises 15 residues. Germline-derived CDR1 and CDR2 are SGHTA and FQGTGA. V lost 2 bases and J lost 3, with 11 bases in between. The CDR3 reads CASSLLGGDYNEQFF. The CDR3 DNA reads as TGTGCCAGCAGCTTATTAGGCGGGGACTACAATGAGCAGTTCTTC.

This clonotype was counted once. V gene TRBV15 combines with J gene TRBJ2-1; D is unresolved. Per germline, CDR1 LNHNV and CDR2 YYDKDF (reference sequence). V lost 1 base, J lost 10 bases, and 11 bases lay in between. The CDR3 loop spans 13 amino acids. The CDR3 is CATSRGPTGEQFF. In DNA form, the CDR3 reads TGTGCCACCAGCAGAGGTCCGACCGGCGAGCAGTTCTTC.

This clonotype was seen only once. This chain uses TRBV7-2 with TRBJ2-7, with 7 bases aligning to TRBD1. V shed 2 bases and J 5 bases; nucleotides not matched to a gene: 6. Germline CDR1 is SGHTA and CDR2 is FQGNSA. The CDR3 runs to 14 residues. The CDR3 DNA follows: TGTGCCAGCAGCTTACCAGCGAGGGGGCACGAGCAGTACTTC. This sequence encodes CASSLPARGHEQYF.

The rearrangement joins TRBV12-3 or TRBV12-4 to TRBJ1-1; 11 nucleotides line up with TRBD1. This CDR3 spans 16 amino acids. The V gene end was trimmed by 6 bases and the J gene end by 3 bases; junction bases not matched to a gene: 9. The CDR3 DNA is TGTGCCAGCAGCCGGAACCCGGGACAGGGGGACACTGAAGCTTTCTTT. Encoded protein: CASSRNPGQGDTEAFF.

The chain couples TRBV7-2 to TRBJ2-7; tentative D call: TRBD1 (5 bases). The ends were cut back, 1 base at V and 5 bases at J, with 15 bases in the middle. This CDR3 is built from 15 residues. Germline assignment: CDR1 SGHTA and CDR2 FQGNSA. The CDR3 nucleotides read TGTGCCAGCAGCTTAGAAGGCAGGGCCCCCCACGAGCAGTACTTC. Its translation is CASSLEGRAPHEQYF.

The chain has TRBV12-3 or TRBV12-4 and TRBJ1-6; 7 bases are a match to TRBD1. The CDR3 spans 14 residues. The trim removed 4 bases at V and 6 bases at J, leaving 3 bases unmatched. CDR3 coding DNA: TGTGCCAGCAGTTGGGACAGCCTTAATTCACCCCTCCACTTT. Protein: CASSWDSLNSPLHF.

This chain links TRBV30 with TRBJ2-7; D might be TRBD1 or TRBD2, each matching 5 bases. The CDR3 totals 13 residues. V lost 4 bases and J 0 bases, leaving 10 bases between the germline ends. Per germline, CDR1 GTSNPN and CDR2 SVGIG (reference sequence). The CDR3: CAWIGDHSYEQYF. The CDR3 DNA reads TGTGCCTGGATAGGGGACCACTCCTACGAGCAGTACTTC.

V usage is TRBV7-2 and J usage is TRBJ2-7; perhaps TRBD1 as D (6 bases). The CDR3 length is 15 residues. V was pared by 1 base and J by 4 bases, with 14 bases between. Germline CDR1 is SGHTA and CDR2 is FQGNSA. CDR3 bases: TGTGCCAGCAGCTTAGGTGGGGGCCTCAAATACGAGCAGTACTTC. This translates into CASSLGGGLKYEQYF.

This clonotype was seen once. This chain connects TRBV12-3 or TRBV12-4 to TRBJ1-6; D perhaps matches TRBD1 (6 bases). With 7 bases removed from V and 7 bases from J, the gap between germline ends came to 11 bases. CDR3 size: 13 residues. The CDR3 spells CASTQGRNSPLHF. CDR3 nucleotide sequence: TGTGCCAGCACCCAGGGGAGGAATTCACCCCTCCACTTT.

The rearrangement uses TRBV5-4 and TRBJ1-1; TRBD1 matches 10 bases. With V trimmed by 7 bases and J by 6 bases, 9 bases remained unmatched. The germline V gene encodes CDR1 SGHNT and CDR2 YYREEE (reference sequence). The CDR3 covers 14 residues. In nucleotides, the CDR3 is TGTGCCAGCGGAAATCGGGACAGGGGCTCTGAAGCTTTCTTT. It specifies CASGNRDRGSEAFF.

In nucleotides, the CDR3 is TGCAGCGTTGAATCGCAGGAAGAAAAACTGTTTTTT. Translating it yields CSVESQEEKLFF. The chain recombines TRBV29-1 with TRBJ1-4; D remains ambiguous. Germline values: CDR1 SQVTM, CDR2 ANQGSEA. V lost 2 bases, J lost 8 bases, and 9 bases lay in between. The CDR3 runs 12 residues.

V is TRBV19 and J is TRBJ1-6; a weak D match, TRBD1 (5 bases). Germline lookup yields CDR1 LNHDA and CDR2 SQIVND (reference sequence). CDR3 length: 15 residues. Trimming took off 6 bases at V and 10 bases at J, with 19 bases between the two ends. The CDR3 region is CASSRTGTDESPLHF. CDR3 DNA sequence: TGTGCCAGTAGCCGAACCGGGACGGATGAATCACCCCTCCACTTT.

The genes are TRBV18 and TRBJ2-7, with TRBD2 matching 7 bases. From germline, CDR1 is KGHSH and CDR2 LQKENI. The V and J ends lost 5 bases and 0 bases, in that order; junction bases with no gene match: 7. The CDR3 consists of 15 residues. The CDR3 sequence: CASSSTSASSYEQYF. Written as DNA, the CDR3 is TGTGCCAGCTCATCAACTAGCGCGAGCTCCTACGAGCAGTACTTC.

J is TRBJ2-7 and V is TRBV7-9; D gene unclear. Per germline, CDR1 SEHNR and CDR2 FQNEAQ (reference sequence). Trimming shortened V by 5 bases and J by 2 bases, and 7 bases separated the two germline ends. This CDR3 is 12 amino acids long. In DNA, the CDR3 is TGTGCCAGCAGCCCTCTCACCTACGAGCAGTACTTC. Protein: CASSPLTYEQYF.

This chain links TRBV30 with TRBJ2-3; D unclear. CDR1 and CDR2 (germline): GTSNPN, SVGIG (reference sequence). V lost 2 bases to trimming and J lost 2 bases, with 14 bases between them. The CDR3 is made up of 15 amino acids. The CDR3 sequence: CAWSRAKGSTDTQYF. CDR3 nucleotide sequence: TGTGCCTGGAGTCGTGCCAAGGGATCCACAGATACGCAGTATTTT.

This clonotype occurred once. The J gene is TRBJ2-7, the V gene TRBV12-3 or TRBV12-4; 13 nucleotides align to TRBD2. The CDR3 has 15 amino acids. The ends lost 6 bases at V and 4 bases at J; junction bases unmatched: 6. The CDR3 sequence is CASSLGLAGNYEQYF. DNA for the CDR3: TGTGCCAGCAGCCTGGGACTAGCGGGGAATTACGAGCAGTACTTC.

This chain links TRBV10-3 with TRBJ2-3; no firm D call. The CDR3 is 13 residues long. Germline CDR1 reads ENHRY; CDR2 reads SYGVKD. V was cut by 2 bases and J by 12 bases, with 15 bases left in between. This CDR3 reads CAISERSDLRQYF. The CDR3 bases are TGTGCCATCAGTGAGAGGTCCGATTTACGCCAGTATTTT.

The chain is built from TRBV20-1 and TRBJ2-7; possibly TRBD2 for D (5 bases). Germline CDR1 reads DFQATT; CDR2 reads SNEGSKA (reference sequence). V was clipped by 3 bases and J by 6 bases, with 9 bases between them. The CDR3 sequence is 11 residues long. The CDR3 sequence is CSARRAGEQYF. CDR3 DNA: TGCAGTGCTAGGAGGGCAGGCGAGCAGTACTTC.

In this sample, this clonotype turned up once. This chain connects TRBV6-2 or TRBV6-3 to TRBJ2-5; 11 nucleotides align to TRBD2. The CDR3 spans 17 residues. Germline V lookup: CDR1 MNHEY, CDR2 SVGEGT. The J segment lost 0 bases and the V segment lost 2 bases, leaving 5 bases of the junction unmatched. Written as DNA, the CDR3 is TGTGCCAGCAGTTACCCCCATAGCGGGGGGGACCAAGAGACCCAGTACTTC. Its translation is CASSYPHSGGDQETQYF.

Here the CDR3 reads CASSSLGDNEQFF. CDR3 DNA: TGTGCCAGCAGCTCACTAGGGGACAATGAGCAGTTCTTC. V gene TRBV6-2 or TRBV6-3 combines with J gene TRBJ2-1; D possibly uses TRBD1 or TRBD2 (5 bases each). CDR1 is MNHEY and CDR2 is SVGEGT in the germline V gene. Trimming took 6 bases from V and 5 from J, leaving 11 bases between them. The CDR3 length is 13 residues.

The rearrangement links TRBV27 to TRBJ2-5, with TRBD2 matching over 9 bases. V shed 5 bases and J 5 bases; nucleotides not matched to a gene: 15. The germline V gene has CDR1 MNHEY and CDR2 SMNVEV (reference sequence). CDR3 length: 17 amino acids. This CDR3 reads CASSTRGAGGLRETQYF. DNA for the CDR3: TGTGCCAGCAGTACACGAGGGGCGGGGGGGCTGAGGGAGACCCAGTACTTC.

This chain uses TRBV25-1 with TRBJ2-1; D perhaps matches TRBD2 (7 bases). V gave up 4 bases and J gave up 6 bases, with 16 bases separating them. CDR3 length: 15 amino acids. Germline loops: CDR1 MGHDK, CDR2 SYGVNS. The CDR3 loop reads CASSVAGAAGNEQFF. CDR3 nucleotides: TGTGCCAGCAGTGTTGCGGGGGCCGCGGGCAATGAGCAGTTCTTC. The whole variable domain, filled in from reference TRBV25-1 and TRBJ2-1, reads EADIYQTPRYLVIGTGKKITLECSQTMGHDKMYWYQQDPGMELHLIHYSYGVNSTEKGDLSSESTVSRIRTEHFPLTLESARPSHTSQYLCASSVAGAAGNEQFFGPGTRLTVL.

V is TRBV20-1 and J is TRBJ1-1; 8 positions agree with TRBD1. The CDR3 sequence is 14 residues long. V lost 5 bases to trimming and J lost 5 bases; unmatched junction nucleotides: 10. Per germline, CDR1 DFQATT and CDR2 SNEGSKA (reference sequence). The CDR3 DNA sequence: TGCAGTGCTCTCGCAGGGGGCGCAAGGACTGAAGCTTTCTTT. It is translated as CSALAGGARTEAFF.